These 28 T cell receptor beta chains were all obtained from the same sample, sequenced in a study of T-cell memory formation after mild COVID-19. MiXCR, run by TCRdb on the 5' RACE reads, gives a single entry per CDR3 protein. This sample has fewer than 350,000 distinct CDR3 sequences, with around 8% found just once. What was sequenced was PBMCs or a T cell subset sorted from them (not recorded which). The receptors were sampled from a man aged 18 to 30 who had mild COVID-19 (a few samples of this study predate the infection). Cell type and time point are not known.

The chain has TRBV5-1 and TRBJ2-1, with a weak D call TRBD2 (7 bases). CDR3 length equals 15 residues. Per germline, CDR1 SGHRS and CDR2 YFSETQ. The V and J ends lost 0 bases and 8 bases respectively, with 15 bases between them. The CDR3 is CASSLAGGVMDEQFF. The CDR3 nucleotides read TGCGCCAGCAGCTTGGCGGGGGGCGTGATGGATGAGCAGTTCTTC.

This clonotype turned up a few times. The chain joins TRBV2 to TRBJ1-5, with D possibly being TRBD1 (5 bases). Trimming removed 2 bases at V and 6 bases at J, with 8 bases between. The CDR3 totals 13 residues. Germline V gives CDR1 SNHLY, CDR2 FYNNEI. The CDR3 reads CASSEWGGQPQHF. The CDR3 coding sequence is TGTGCCAGCAGTGAATGGGGGGGTCAGCCCCAGCATTTT. Drawing the rest from reference TRBV2 and TRBJ1-5, the complete variable domain is EPEVTQTPSHQVTQMGQEVILRCVPISNHLYFYWYRQILGQKVEFLVSFYNNEISEKSEIFDDQFSVERPDGSNFTLKIRSTKLEDSAMYFCASSEWGGQPQHFGDGTRLSIL.

This clonotype was observed at least ten times. The rearrangement joins TRBV2 to TRBJ2-7; perhaps TRBD1 as D (6 bases). The V end was cut by 6 bases, the J end by 2 bases, with 8 bases between. Germline V gene lookup returns CDR1 SNHLY and CDR2 FYNNEI. CDR3 length equals 12 residues. CDR3 sequence: CASRGQTYEQYV. The CDR3 coding sequence is TGTGCCAGCAGAGGACAGACCTACGAGCAGTACGTC.

The chain is built from TRBV20-1 and TRBJ1-1, with D possibly being TRBD1 (6 bases). CDR3 length: 16 amino acids. Germline loops: CDR1 DFQATT, CDR2 SNEGSKA (reference sequence). With 4 bases removed from V and 0 bases from J, the gap between germline ends came to 18 bases. The CDR3 sequence is CSAIRGDLNMNTEAFF. In nucleotides, the CDR3 is TGCAGTGCTATAAGGGGGGATTTGAACATGAACACTGAAGCTTTCTTT.

The chain recombines TRBV7-3 with TRBJ1-1; D not resolved. The V end was cut by 0 bases, the J end by 2 bases, with 13 bases between. This CDR3 contains 16 residues. The V gene's germline CDR1 is SGHTA and CDR2 FQGTGA. The CDR3 here is CASSLTGEAVNTEAFF. Written as DNA, the CDR3 is TGTGCCAGCAGCTTAACCGGGGAGGCCGTAAACACTGAAGCTTTCTTT. The full variable domain, in which reference TRBV7-3 and TRBJ1-1 provide the parts outside the CDR3, is GAGVSQTPSNKVTEKGKYVELRCDPISGHTALYWYRQSLGQGPEFLIYFQGTGAADDSGLPNDRFFAVRPEGSVSTLKIQRTERGDSAVYLCASSLTGEAVNTEAFFGQGTRLTVV.

This clonotype has a count of ten or more. The chain is built from TRBV6-6 and TRBJ1-1, with unresolved D. V was cut by 2 bases and J by 5 bases, with 12 bases left in between. The CDR3 has 14 amino acids. CDR1 is MNHNY, CDR2 SVGAGI, per germline (reference sequence). CDR3 residues: CASSYPQRGTEAFF. The DNA of the CDR3 is TGTGCCAGCAGTTACCCTCAGCGAGGGACTGAAGCTTTCTTT.

The chain couples TRBV4-3 to TRBJ1-1, with unresolved D. The CDR3 is made up of 14 amino acids. V lost 0 bases to trimming and J lost 7 bases, with 12 bases between them. Germline V gives CDR1 LGHNA, CDR2 YSLEER. CDR3 residues: CASSQDIRGIEAFF. The CDR3 nucleotides are TGCGCCAGCAGCCAAGATATTCGGGGAATTGAAGCTTTCTTT.

In this sample, this clonotype turned up many times. This chain connects TRBV20-1 to TRBJ1-2; no definite D call. Trimming removed 4 bases at V and 8 bases at J, with 17 bases between. Per germline, CDR1 DFQATT and CDR2 SNEGSKA (reference sequence). The CDR3 is 13 residues long. Written as DNA, the CDR3 is TGCAGTGCTACCCTGGACGGATCCCGCGGCTACACCTTC. Translating gives CSATLDGSRGYTF.

The rearrangement links TRBV3-1 to TRBJ1-2, with D maybe TRBD1 (6 bases). This CDR3 region has 13 residues. In germline, CDR1 is LGHDT, CDR2 YNNKEL (reference sequence). V lost 4 bases and J 7 bases, leaving 13 bases between the germline ends. CDR3 coding DNA: TGTGCCAGCAGCCCTCGGGGGGGGCTTGGCTACACCTTC. Encoded protein: CASSPRGGLGYTF.

The chain employs TRBV19 and TRBJ1-5; D ambiguous. The V gene lost 5 bases and the J gene lost 5 bases, with 13 bases spanning the gap. This CDR3 spans 14 amino acids. Germline V gives CDR1 LNHDA, CDR2 SQIVND (reference sequence). The CDR3 spells CASSFSRIDQPQHF. CDR3 nucleotide sequence: TGTGCCAGTAGTTTTTCACGGATTGATCAGCCCCAGCATTTT.

Regarding this clonotype: At one of its ends the junction is not consistent with the germline gene, which may arise from a read error. V gene TRBV7-2 combines with J gene TRBJ2-3; D ambiguous. This CDR3 has 11 residues. Germline V gives CDR1 SGHTA, CDR2 FQGNSA. This chain's CDR3 is CASSQLTIGHF. The CDR3 nucleotides are TGTGCCAGCAGCCAACTCACCATCGGGCATTTT.

V gene TRBV27 combines with J gene TRBJ1-1; D uncertain. V shed 5 bases and J shed 4 bases, with 11 bases lying between them. In germline, CDR1 is MNHEY, CDR2 SMNVEV (reference sequence). The CDR3 is made up of 13 amino acids. For the CDR3, the DNA is TGTGCCAGCAGTCCTTGGCAGAGCACTGAAGCTTTCTTT. Translated, it gives CASSPWQSTEAFF.

This clonotype appeared a few times. The genes are TRBV5-4 and TRBJ2-3; D possibly corresponds to TRBD2 (5 bases). V was trimmed by 0 bases and J by 9 bases, leaving 20 bases between them. This CDR3 contains 16 residues. CDR1 and CDR2 (germline): SGHNT, YYREEE (reference sequence). The CDR3 bases are TGTGCCAGCAGCTTGGGAGGGCAGACCGGCGGTAAGACGCAGTATTTT. Amino acids: CASSLGGQTGGKTQYF.

This clonotype has a handful of counts. The rearrangement joins TRBV3-1 to TRBJ1-1; no definite D call. V was pared by 4 bases and J by 6 bases, with 12 bases between. Germline lookup yields CDR1 LGHDT and CDR2 YNNKEL (reference sequence). This CDR3 is 13 amino acids long. DNA for the CDR3: TGTGCCAGCAGCCGTCACCGGGAGGCTGAAGCTTTCTTT. This translates into CASSRHREAEAFF.

This clonotype was counted only a few times. The chain recombines TRBV20-1 with TRBJ2-1; D is perhaps TRBD1 (6 bases). This CDR3 comprises 12 residues. Germline CDR1 and CDR2: DFQATT and SNEGSKA (reference sequence). V lost 7 bases to trimming and J lost 4 bases, with 11 bases between them. CDR3 loop: CSVGTPYNEQFF. The CDR3 DNA reads TGCAGTGTCGGGACACCATACAATGAGCAGTTCTTC.

This clonotype occurred a few times. CDR3: CATSASLGGELFF. The CDR3 DNA is TGTGCCACCAGTGCATCGCTCGGCGGGGAGCTGTTTTTT. This sequence joins TRBV24-1 and TRBJ2-2; D unresolved. Trimming shortened V by 5 bases and J by 7 bases, and 10 bases separated the two germline ends. This CDR3 has 13 residues. From germline, CDR1 is KGHDR and CDR2 SFDVKD.

The V call is TRBV7-2, the J call TRBJ2-3; TRBD2 agrees at 10 bases. The V gene end was trimmed by 6 bases and the J gene end by 2 bases; junction bases not matched to a gene: 8. The CDR3 is made up of 16 amino acids. Germline V gives CDR1 SGHTA, CDR2 FQGNSA. CDR3 loop: CASRYNLAGATDTQYF. The CDR3 DNA follows: TGTGCCAGCAGATATAACCTAGCGGGGGCCACAGATACGCAGTATTTT.

In its sample, this clonotype was seen a few times. The genes are TRBV18 and TRBJ1-1, with 8 bases identical to TRBD1. The length of the CDR3 is 15 residues. Unmatched junction bases numbered 7, after V lost 4 bases and J lost 3 bases. Germline values: CDR1 KGHSH, CDR2 LQKENI. The CDR3 coding sequence is TGTGCCAGCTCACAGCGGACAGGGTGGGACACTGAAGCTTTCTTT. It is translated as CASSQRTGWDTEAFF.

The gene calls are TRBV9 and TRBJ2-3; D is possibly TRBD2 (6 bases). V was trimmed by 5 bases and J by 3 bases, leaving 13 bases between them. Germline CDR1 and CDR2: SGDLS and YYNGEE. This CDR3 spans 14 amino acids. The CDR3, as DNA: TGTGCCAGCAGTGCTACTAGCTCGACAGATACGCAGTATTTT. This gives the protein CASSATSSTDTQYF.

The rearrangement links TRBV6-2 or TRBV6-3 to TRBJ1-6, with D unclear. V lost 5 bases, J lost 7 bases, and 9 bases lay in between. Germline CDR1 and CDR2: MNHEY and SVGEGT. The CDR3 extends over 13 amino acids. DNA of the CDR3: TGTGCCAGCAGTCTCGACGGCAATTCACCCCTCCACTTT. Amino acids: CASSLDGNSPLHF.

This clonotype has just a few counts. The genes are TRBV5-1 and TRBJ1-2; a weak D match, TRBD1 (5 bases). From germline, CDR1 is SGHRS and CDR2 YFSETQ. The CDR3 totals 13 residues. Trimming pared 4 bases from V and 5 bases from J, leaving 12 bases between. The CDR3 DNA is TGCGCCAGCAGCCCCGACGGGGGGTATGGCTACACCTTC. Translated, it gives CASSPDGGYGYTF.

In this sample, this clonotype turned up many times. The genes are TRBV12-3 or TRBV12-4 and TRBJ2-1; 8 bases are shared with TRBD1. The CDR3 runs 14 residues. Germline trimming cut 2 bases from V and 6 bases from J; bases unmatched to any gene: 3. The chain's CDR3 is CASSLWTGSNEQFF. The CDR3 bases are TGTGCCAGCAGTTTATGGACAGGGTCCAATGAGCAGTTCTTC.

The chain uses TRBV20-1 and TRBJ2-5, with D unclear. CDR1 and CDR2 from the germline V gene are DFQATT and SNEGSKA (reference sequence). The CDR3 consists of 13 residues. V lost 4 bases and J 0 bases, leaving 9 bases between the germline ends. Here the CDR3 reads CSATWSYQETQYF. The DNA of the CDR3 is TGCAGTGCTACGTGGTCGTACCAAGAGACCCAGTACTTC.

The V gene is TRBV9, the J gene TRBJ1-1, with D unresolved. V dropped 3 bases and J dropped 4 bases, with 13 bases sitting between them. The germline V gene encodes CDR1 SGDLS and CDR2 YYNGEE. This CDR3 is 14 amino acids long. In DNA form, the CDR3 reads TGTGCCAGCAGCGAGCACAGAGTCAGCACTGAAGCTTTCTTT. Protein sequence: CASSEHRVSTEAFF.

The chain couples TRBV6-5 to TRBJ2-7; 8 bases fit TRBD1. Per germline, CDR1 MNHEY and CDR2 SVGAGI. V dropped 4 bases and J dropped 3; count of bases not matched to a gene: 5. The CDR3 runs 14 residues. The CDR3 spells CASSFSQGGYEQYF. The CDR3 DNA follows: TGTGCCAGCAGTTTTTCACAGGGGGGCTACGAGCAGTACTTC.

CDR3 amino acids: CASSLGTAIPRVYGYTF. CDR3 nucleotides: TGTGCCAGCAGCCTTGGGACAGCCATACCCCGCGTATATGGCTACACCTTC. The chain joins TRBV7-9 to TRBJ1-2, with 7 bases matching TRBD1. Germline assignment: CDR1 SEHNR and CDR2 FQNEAQ (reference sequence). CDR3 size: 17 residues. Trimming removed 5 bases from V and 5 bases from J; junction bases left unmatched: 17. Full variable domain (missing parts from reference TRBV7-9 and TRBJ1-2): DTGVSQNPRHKITKRGQNVTFRCDPISEHNRLYWYRQTLGQGPEFLTYFQNEAQLEKSRLLSDRFSAERPKGSFSTLEIQRTEQGDSAMYLCASSLGTAIPRVYGYTFGSGTRLTVV.

Many counts were recorded for this clonotype. The CDR3 is CASSRWVINEQFF. In DNA, the CDR3 is TGTGCCAGCAGTCGGTGGGTTATCAATGAGCAGTTCTTC. The chain is built from TRBV11-2 and TRBJ2-1; D is undetermined. Trimming took 6 bases from V and 6 from J, leaving 12 bases between them. Germline values: CDR1 SGHAT, CDR2 FQNNGV. The CDR3 has 13 amino acids.

This clonotype occurred a few times. The chain has TRBV12-3 or TRBV12-4 and TRBJ2-2, with a possible D match to TRBD2 (6 bases). The CDR3 loop spans 15 amino acids. Trimming shortened V by 5 bases and J by 4 bases, and 14 bases separated the two germline ends. The CDR3 bases are TGTGCCAGCAGTCGTCGGTACGGGGGCACCGGGGAGCTGTTTTTT. As protein: CASSRRYGGTGELFF.